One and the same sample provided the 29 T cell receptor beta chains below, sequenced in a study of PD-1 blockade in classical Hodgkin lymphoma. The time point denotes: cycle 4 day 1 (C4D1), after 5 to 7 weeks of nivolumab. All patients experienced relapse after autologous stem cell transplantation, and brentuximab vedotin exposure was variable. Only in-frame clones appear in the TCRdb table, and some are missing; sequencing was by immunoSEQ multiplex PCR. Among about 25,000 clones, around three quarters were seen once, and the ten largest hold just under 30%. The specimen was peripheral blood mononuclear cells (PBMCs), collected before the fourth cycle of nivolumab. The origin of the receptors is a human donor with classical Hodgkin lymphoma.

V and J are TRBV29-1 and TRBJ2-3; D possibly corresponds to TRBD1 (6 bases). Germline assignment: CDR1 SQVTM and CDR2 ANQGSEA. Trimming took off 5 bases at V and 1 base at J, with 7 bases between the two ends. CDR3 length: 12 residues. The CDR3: CSVYRGTDTQYF. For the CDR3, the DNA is TGCAGCGTTTACAGGGGCACAGATACGCAGTATTTT.

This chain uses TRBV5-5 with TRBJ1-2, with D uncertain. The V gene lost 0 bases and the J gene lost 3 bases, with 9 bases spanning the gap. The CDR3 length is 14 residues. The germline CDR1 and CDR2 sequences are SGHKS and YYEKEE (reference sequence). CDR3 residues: CASSLEVRYYGYTF. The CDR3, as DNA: TGTGCCAGCAGCTTGGAAGTCAGGTACTATGGCTACACCTTC.

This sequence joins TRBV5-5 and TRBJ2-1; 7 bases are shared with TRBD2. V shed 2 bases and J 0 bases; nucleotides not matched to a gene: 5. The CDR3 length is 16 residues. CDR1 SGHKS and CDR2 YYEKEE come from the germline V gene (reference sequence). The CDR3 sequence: CASSLEAGPSYNEQFF. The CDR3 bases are TGTGCCAGCAGCTTAGAAGCGGGGCCCTCCTACAATGAGCAGTTCTTC.

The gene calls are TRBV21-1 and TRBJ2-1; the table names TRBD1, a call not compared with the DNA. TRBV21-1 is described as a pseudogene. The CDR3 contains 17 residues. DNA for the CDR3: TGTGCCAGCAGCAAAGCGCGGGGACAGGAAAACTACAATGAGCAGTTCTTC. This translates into CASSKARGQENYNEQFF.

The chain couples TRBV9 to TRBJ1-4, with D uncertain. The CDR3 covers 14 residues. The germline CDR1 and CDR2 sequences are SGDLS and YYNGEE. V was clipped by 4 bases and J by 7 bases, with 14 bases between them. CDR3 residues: CASSPDTGIEKLFF. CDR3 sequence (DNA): TGTGCCAGCAGCCCTGACACGGGGATTGAAAAACTGTTTTTT. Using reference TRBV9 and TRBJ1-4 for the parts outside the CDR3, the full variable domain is DSGVTQTPKHLITATGQRVTLRCSPRSGDLSVYWYQQSLDQGLQFLIQYYNGEERAKGNILERFSAQQFPDLHSELNLSSLELGDSALYFCASSPDTGIEKLFFGSGTQLSVL.

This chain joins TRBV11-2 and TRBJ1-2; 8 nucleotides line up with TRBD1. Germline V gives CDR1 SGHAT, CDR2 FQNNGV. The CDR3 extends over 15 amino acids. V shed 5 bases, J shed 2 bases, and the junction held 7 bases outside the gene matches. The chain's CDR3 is CASSALGQGNYGYTF. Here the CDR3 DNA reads TGTGCCAGCAGCGCACTCGGACAGGGAAACTATGGCTACACCTTC.

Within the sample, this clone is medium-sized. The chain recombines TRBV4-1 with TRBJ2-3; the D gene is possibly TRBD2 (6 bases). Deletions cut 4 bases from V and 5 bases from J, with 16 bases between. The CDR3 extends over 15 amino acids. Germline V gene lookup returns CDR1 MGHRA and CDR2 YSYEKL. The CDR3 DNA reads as TGCGCCAGCAGCCGTCAAGCGGGTGACGAAGATACGCAGTATTTT. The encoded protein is CASSRQAGDEDTQYF.

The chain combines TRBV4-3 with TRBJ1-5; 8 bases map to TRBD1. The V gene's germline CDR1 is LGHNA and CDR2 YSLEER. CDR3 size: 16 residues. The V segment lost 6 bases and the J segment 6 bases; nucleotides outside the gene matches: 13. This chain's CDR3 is CASRPDRDSFAQPQHF. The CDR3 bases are TGCGCCAGCAGGCCGGACAGGGACAGTTTTGCTCAGCCCCAGCATTTT.

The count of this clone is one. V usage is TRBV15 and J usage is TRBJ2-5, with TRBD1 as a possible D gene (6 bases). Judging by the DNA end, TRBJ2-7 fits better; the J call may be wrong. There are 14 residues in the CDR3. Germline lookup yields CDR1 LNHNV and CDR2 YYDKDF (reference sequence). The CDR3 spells CATSAGTTTYEQYF. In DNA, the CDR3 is TGTGCCACCAGCGCCGGGACAACCACCTACGAGCAGTACTTC.

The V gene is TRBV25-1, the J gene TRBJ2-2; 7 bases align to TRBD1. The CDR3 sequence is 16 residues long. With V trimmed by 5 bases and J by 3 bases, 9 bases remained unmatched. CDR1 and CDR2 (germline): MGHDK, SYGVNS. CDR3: CASSIGGGLDTGELFF. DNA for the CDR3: TGTGCCAGCAGTATAGGGGGCGGTCTGGACACCGGGGAGCTGTTTTTT.

The CDR3 is CASRLLTGAPMRGYTF. The CDR3 DNA reads as TGTGCCAGCAGACTCCTCACCGGGGCCCCAATGAGGGGCTACACCTTC. V usage is TRBV28 and J usage is TRBJ1-2; D possibly corresponds to TRBD1 (5 bases). Germline loops: CDR1 MDHEN, CDR2 SYDVKM. The ends were cut back, 6 bases at V and 8 bases at J, with 25 bases in the middle. The CDR3 length is 16 residues.

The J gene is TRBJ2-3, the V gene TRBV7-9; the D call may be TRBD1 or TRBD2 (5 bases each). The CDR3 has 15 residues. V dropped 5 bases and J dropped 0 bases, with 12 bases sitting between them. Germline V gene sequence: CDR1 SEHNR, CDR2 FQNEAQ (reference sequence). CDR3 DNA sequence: TGTGCCAGCAGCCGGGACGCCCTGAGCACAGATACGCAGTATTTT. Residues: CASSRDALSTDTQYF.

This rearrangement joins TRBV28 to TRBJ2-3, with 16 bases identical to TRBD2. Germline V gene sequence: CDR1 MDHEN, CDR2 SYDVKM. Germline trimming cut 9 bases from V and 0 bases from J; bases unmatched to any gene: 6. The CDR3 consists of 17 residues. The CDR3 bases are TGTGCCAGTCGTGGGACTAGCGGGGGGGTAAGCACAGATACGCAGTATTTT. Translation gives CASRGTSGGVSTDTQYF. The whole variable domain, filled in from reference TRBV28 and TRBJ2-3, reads DVKVTQSSRYLVKRTGEKVFLECVQDMDHENMFWYRQDPGLGLRLIYFSYDVKMKEKGDIPEGYSVSREKKERFSLILESASTNQTSMYLCASRGTSGGVSTDTQYFGPGTRLTVL.

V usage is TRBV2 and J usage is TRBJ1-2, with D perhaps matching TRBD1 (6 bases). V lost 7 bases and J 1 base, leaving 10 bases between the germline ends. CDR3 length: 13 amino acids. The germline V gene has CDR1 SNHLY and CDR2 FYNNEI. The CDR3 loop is CASKGDVNYGYTF. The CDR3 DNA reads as TGTGCCAGCAAGGGGGACGTTAACTATGGCTACACCTTC.

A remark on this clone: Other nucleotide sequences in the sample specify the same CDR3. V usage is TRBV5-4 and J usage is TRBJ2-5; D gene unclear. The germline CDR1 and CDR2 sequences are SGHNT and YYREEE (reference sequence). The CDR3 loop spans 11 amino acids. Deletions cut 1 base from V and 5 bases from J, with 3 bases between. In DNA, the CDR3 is TGTGCCAGCAGCTTGTCTGAGACCCAGTACTTC. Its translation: CASSLSETQYF.

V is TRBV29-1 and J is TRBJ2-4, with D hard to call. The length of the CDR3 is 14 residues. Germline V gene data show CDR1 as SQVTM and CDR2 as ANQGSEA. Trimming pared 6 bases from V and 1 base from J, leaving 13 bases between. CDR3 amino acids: CSVERENAKNIQYF. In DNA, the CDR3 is TGCAGCGTAGAAAGGGAAAACGCCAAAAACATTCAGTACTTC.

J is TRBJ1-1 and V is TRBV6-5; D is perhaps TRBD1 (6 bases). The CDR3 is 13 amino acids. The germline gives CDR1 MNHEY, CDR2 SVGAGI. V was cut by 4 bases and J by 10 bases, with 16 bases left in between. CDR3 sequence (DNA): TGTGCCAGCAGTTTGACTGGGCGAGGGGGAGCTTTCTTT. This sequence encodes CASSLTGRGGAFF.

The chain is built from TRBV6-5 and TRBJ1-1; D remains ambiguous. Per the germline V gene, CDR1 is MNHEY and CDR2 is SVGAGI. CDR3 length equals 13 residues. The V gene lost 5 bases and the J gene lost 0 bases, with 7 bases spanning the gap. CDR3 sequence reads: CASSPALNTEAFF. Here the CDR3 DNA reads TGTGCCAGCAGTCCGGCCCTGAACACTGAAGCTTTCTTT.

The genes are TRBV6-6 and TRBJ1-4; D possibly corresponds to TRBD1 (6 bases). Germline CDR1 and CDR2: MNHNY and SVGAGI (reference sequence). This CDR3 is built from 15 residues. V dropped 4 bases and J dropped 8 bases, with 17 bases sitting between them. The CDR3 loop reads CASSLRGAYGEKLFF. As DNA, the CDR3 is TGTGCCAGCAGTTTGCGGGGGGCTTATGGGGAAAAACTGTTTTTT.

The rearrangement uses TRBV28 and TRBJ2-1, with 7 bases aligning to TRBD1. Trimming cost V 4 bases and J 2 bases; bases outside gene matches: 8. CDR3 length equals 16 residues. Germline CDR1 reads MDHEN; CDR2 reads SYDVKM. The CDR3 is CASSSQGQPPYNEQFF. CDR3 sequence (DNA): TGTGCCAGCAGTTCTCAGGGACAGCCTCCCTACAATGAGCAGTTCTTC.

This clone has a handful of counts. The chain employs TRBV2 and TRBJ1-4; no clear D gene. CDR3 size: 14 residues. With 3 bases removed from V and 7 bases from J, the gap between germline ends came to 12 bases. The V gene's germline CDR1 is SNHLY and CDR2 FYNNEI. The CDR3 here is CASSEDQTGEKLFF. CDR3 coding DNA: TGTGCCAGCAGTGAGGATCAGACGGGTGAAAAACTGTTTTTT.

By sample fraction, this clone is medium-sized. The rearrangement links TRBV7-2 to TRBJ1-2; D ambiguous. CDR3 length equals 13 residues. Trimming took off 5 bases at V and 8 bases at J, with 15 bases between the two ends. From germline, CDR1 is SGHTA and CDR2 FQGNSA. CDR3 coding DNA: TGTGCCAGCAGCCCTTACATGGAAGAAGGCTACACCTTC. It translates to CASSPYMEEGYTF.

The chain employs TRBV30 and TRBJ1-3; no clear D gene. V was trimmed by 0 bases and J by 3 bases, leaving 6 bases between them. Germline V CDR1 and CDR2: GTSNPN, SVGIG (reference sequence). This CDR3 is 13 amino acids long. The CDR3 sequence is CAWSVGHGNTIYF. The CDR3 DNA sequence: TGTGCCTGGAGTGTAGGGCATGGAAACACCATATATTTT.

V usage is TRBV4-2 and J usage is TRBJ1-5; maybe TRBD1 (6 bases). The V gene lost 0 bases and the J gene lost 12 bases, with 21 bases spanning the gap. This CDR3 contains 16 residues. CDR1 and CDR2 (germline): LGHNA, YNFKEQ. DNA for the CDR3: TGTGCCAGCAGCCAAGAAGGGGGGGGGACGACCAGGGTCCAGCATTTT. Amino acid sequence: CASSQEGGGTTRVQHF.

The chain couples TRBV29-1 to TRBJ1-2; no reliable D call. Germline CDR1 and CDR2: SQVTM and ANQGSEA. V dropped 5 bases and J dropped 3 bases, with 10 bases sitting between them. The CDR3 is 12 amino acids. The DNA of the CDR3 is TGCAGCGTTCAGACTGATGACTATGGCTACACCTTC. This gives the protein CSVQTDDYGYTF. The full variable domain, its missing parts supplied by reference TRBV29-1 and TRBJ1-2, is SAVISQKPSRDICQRGTSLTIQCQVDSQVTMMFWYRQQPGQSLTLIATANQGSEATYESGFVIDKFPISRPNLTFSTLTVSNMSPEDSSIYLCSVQTDDYGYTFGSGTRLTVV.

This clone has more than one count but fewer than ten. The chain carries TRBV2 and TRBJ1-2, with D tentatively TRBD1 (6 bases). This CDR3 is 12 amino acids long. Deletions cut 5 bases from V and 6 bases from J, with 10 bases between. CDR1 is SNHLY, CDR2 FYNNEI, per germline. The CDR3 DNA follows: TGTGCCAGCAGTCAATACAGGGATGGCTACACCTTC. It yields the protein CASSQYRDGYTF.

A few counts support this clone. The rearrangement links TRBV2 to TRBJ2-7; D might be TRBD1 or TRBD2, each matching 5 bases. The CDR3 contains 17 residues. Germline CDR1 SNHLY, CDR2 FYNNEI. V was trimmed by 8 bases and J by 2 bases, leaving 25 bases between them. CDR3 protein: CASGGDLESRSPYEQYF. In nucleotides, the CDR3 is TGTGCCAGCGGGGGAGATCTCGAGTCCCGATCCCCCTACGAGCAGTACTTC.

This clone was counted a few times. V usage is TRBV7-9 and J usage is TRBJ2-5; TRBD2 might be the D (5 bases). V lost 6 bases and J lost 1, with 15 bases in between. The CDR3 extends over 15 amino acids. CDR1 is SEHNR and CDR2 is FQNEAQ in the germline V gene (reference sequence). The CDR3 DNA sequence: TGTGCCAGCAGTTCCCGGGCGGGTGTCCAAGAGACCCAGTACTTC. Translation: CASSSRAGVQETQYF.

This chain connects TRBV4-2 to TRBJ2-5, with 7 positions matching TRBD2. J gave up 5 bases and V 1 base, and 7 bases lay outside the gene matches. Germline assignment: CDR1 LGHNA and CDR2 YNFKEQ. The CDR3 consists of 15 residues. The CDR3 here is CASSQGASGSETQYF. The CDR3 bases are TGTGCCAGCAGCCAAGGGGCTAGCGGATCGGAGACCCAGTACTTC.